The 3 T cell receptor beta chains presented below share a single source sample, sequenced in a study of beta chain features in type 1 diabetes (dated by TCRdb to 2016 to 2019). Receptor libraries were prepared by the immunoSEQ multiplex PCR assay. The High Capacity cDNA Reverse Transcription Kit was used to reverse transcribe all of the isolated RNA, meaning that expressed TCRB transcripts were what got sequenced. Here the immuneACCESS table is served through TCRdb, limited to in-frame sequences with V and J called. Missing clones are a known gap in these copies; in checked studies unresolved V genes cover under half, and the rest lacks a known reason. The sample profile shows about 320,000 clones; 14% of them were found once. Around 7% of the sample is taken by the ten largest. Specimen: central memory CD4+ T cells from blood. The source is a man aged 30 to 45 in good health.

This clone was seen only a few times. The chain has TRBV7-9 and TRBJ2-7; D is perhaps TRBD1 (6 bases). V was clipped by 4 bases and J by 7 bases, with 14 bases between them. This CDR3 spans 13 amino acids. Germline V gives CDR1 SEHNR, CDR2 FQNEAQ (reference sequence). The CDR3 nucleotides read TGTGCCAGCAGCTCACAGGGTTCGGGGGAGCAGTACGTC. This gives the protein CASSSQGSGEQYV.

The chain joins TRBV5-1 to TRBJ2-7; tentatively, D is TRBD1 or TRBD2 (5 bases each). Per the germline V gene, CDR1 is SGHRS and CDR2 is YFSETQ. The CDR3 is made up of 15 amino acids. V lost 2 bases and J 1 base, leaving 13 bases between the germline ends. The CDR3 is CASSFGDARSYEQYF. CDR3 nucleotide sequence: TGCGCCAGCAGCTTTGGGGACGCCCGGTCCTACGAGCAGTACTTC. The full variable domain, in which reference TRBV5-1 and TRBJ2-7 provide the parts outside the CDR3, is KAGVTQTPRYLIKTRGQQVTLSCSPISGHRSVSWYQQTPGQGLQFLFEYFSETQRNKGNFPGRFSGRQFSNSRSEMNVSTLELGDSALYLCASSFGDARSYEQYFGPGTRLTVT.

This clone has just a few counts. The chain links TRBV2 to TRBJ2-2; no clear D. Germline V CDR1 and CDR2: SNHLY, FYNNEI. CDR3 length equals 14 residues. Trimming left V 7 bases short and J 4 bases short, with 13 bases between. This chain's CDR3 is CASIPSPGTGELFF. CDR3 coding DNA: TGTGCCAGCATCCCATCACCGGGCACCGGGGAGCTGTTTTTT.